This T cell receptor (beta chain) came from a study of T-cell reconstitution after alpha-beta-depleted transplantation in children. The CDR3 is 16 residues long. Germline V gene data show CDR1 as SGHRS and CDR2 as YFSETQ. V was pared by 4 bases and J by 4 bases, with 9 bases of the junction left unmatched. This clonotype was observed many times. This sample's TCRbeta library carried unique molecular identifier barcodes. TCRdb re-analysed the PCR reads in MiXCR, keeping a single row per CDR3 protein. The sample holds 490,000 or so distinct CDR3 sequences; 8% to 11% are singletons and the top ten take just over 2%.

This TCR derives from a child younger than 10 with inherited bone marrow failure, due to receive a stem cell transplant. Sample: PBMCs, taken before TCRalphabeta/CD19-depleted stem cell transplant. The genes are TRBV5-1 and TRBJ2-1; TRBD2 matches at 9 bases. The CDR3 DNA reads as TGCGCCAGCAGCCAAAAGACTAGCGGAACATACAATGAGCAGTTCTTC. Translation gives CASSQKTSGTYNEQFF.